These T cell receptor beta chains were read from a single sample in a study of T-cell reconstitution after alpha-beta-depleted transplantation in children. TCRdb called the PCR reads again in MiXCR, with one record for every CDR3 protein. The sample consists of about 350,000 distinct CDR3 sequences, about an eighth of them appearing once. Material: PBMCs, obtained from the stem cell graft. The receptor source for this set is a human donor who donated a stem cell graft to a child with Fanconi anemia. CDR3s include the opening cysteine and the closing phenylalanine or tryptophan. A D gene is named only where the DNA matches it firmly. Size values are once, few and many counts, or a class for expanded clones, and some rows have none.

v_gene,abundance,len,d_gene,j_gene,CDR3nt,CDR3aa
TRBV25-1,.,15,.,TRBJ2-7,TGTGCCAGCAGTGAGGCAGGGAGGATGGTGAGCGAGCAGTACTTC,CASSEAGRMVSEQYF
TRBV20-1,.,13,TRBD2,TRBJ2-7,TGCAGTGCTAGCTACGGGGGGTTAGGCGAGCAGTACTTC,CSASYGGLGEQYF
TRBV5-6,.,14,TRBD1,TRBJ1-4,TGTGCCAGCAGCCTGCAGGGGGCCCGTGAAAAACTGTTTTTT,CASSLQGAREKLFF
TRBV7-2,.,15,TRBD2,TRBJ2-5,TGTGCCAGCAGCTTAACTAGCGGGGGAGCAGAGACCCAGTACTTC,CASSLTSGGAETQYF
TRBV3-1,.,16,.,TRBJ1-2,TGTGCCAGCAGCCAAGGAGAACAGGGTCCCAACTATGGCTACACCTTC,CASSQGEQGPNYGYTF
TRBV12-3/TRBV12-4,few,15,.,TRBJ2-4,TGTGCCAGCACCTCCTGGGATGTAGCCAAAAACATTCAGTACTTC,CASTSWDVAKNIQYF
TRBV4-3,.,14,.,TRBJ2-7,TGCGCCAGCAGCCAAGAGACCAGCTCCTACGAGCAGTACTTC,CASSQETSSYEQYF
TRBV3-1,few,14,.,TRBJ1-2,TGTGCCAGCAGCCGCAGCCCCGGGGCGAATGGCTACACCTTC,CASSRSPGANGYTF
TRBV20-1,many,13,.,TRBJ2-1,TGCAGTGCTCCTAACAGACCAGTCAATGAGCAGTTCTTC,CSAPNRPVNEQFF
TRBV5-1,.,12,.,TRBJ2-1,TGCGCCAGCAGGCCCGACAGTTCGGAGCAGTTCTTC,CASRPDSSEQFF
TRBV5-1,few,16,.,TRBJ2-1,.,CASSSSPGGLVDEQFF
TRBV5-1,few,15,TRBD1,TRBJ1-1,TGCGCCAGCAGCTTGGAATCACAGGGGGGTACTGAAGCTTTCTTT,CASSLESQGGTEAFF
TRBV7-9,.,14,TRBD1,TRBJ1-1,TGTGCCAGCAGCATCCTGACAGGGGGCGATGAAGCTTTCTTT,CASSILTGGDEAFF
TRBV29-1,many,12,.,TRBJ1-3,TGCAGCGTTGGGGAGCCCCCACTGGGCATATATTTT,CSVGEPPLGIYF
TRBV27,few,14,TRBD1,TRBJ1-2,TGTGCCAGCAGTTTAACGGGACAGGGTGGCGGCTACACCTTC,CASSLTGQGGGYTF